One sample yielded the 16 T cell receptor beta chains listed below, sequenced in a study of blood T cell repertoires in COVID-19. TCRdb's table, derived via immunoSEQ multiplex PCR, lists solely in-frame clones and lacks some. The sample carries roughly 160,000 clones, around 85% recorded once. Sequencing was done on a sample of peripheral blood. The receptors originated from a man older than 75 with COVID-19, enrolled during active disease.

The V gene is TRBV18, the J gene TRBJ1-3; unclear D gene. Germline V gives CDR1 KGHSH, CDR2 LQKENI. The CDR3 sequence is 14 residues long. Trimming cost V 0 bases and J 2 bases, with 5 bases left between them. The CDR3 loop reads CASSPPRAGNTIYF. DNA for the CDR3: TGTGCCAGCTCACCACCGAGGGCTGGAAACACCATATATTTT. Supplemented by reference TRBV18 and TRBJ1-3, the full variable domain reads NAGVMQNPRHLVRRRGQEARLRCSPMKGHSHVYWYRQLPEEGLKFMVYLQKENIIDESGMPKERFSAEFPKEGPSILRIQQVVRGDSAAYFCASSPPRAGNTIYFGEGSWLTVV.

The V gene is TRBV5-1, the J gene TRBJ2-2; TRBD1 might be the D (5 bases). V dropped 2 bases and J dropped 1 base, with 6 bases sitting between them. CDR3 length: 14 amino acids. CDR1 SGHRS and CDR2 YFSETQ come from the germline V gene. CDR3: CASSFGQNTGELFF. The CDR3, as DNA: TGCGCCAGCAGCTTCGGACAGAACACCGGGGAGCTGTTTTTT.

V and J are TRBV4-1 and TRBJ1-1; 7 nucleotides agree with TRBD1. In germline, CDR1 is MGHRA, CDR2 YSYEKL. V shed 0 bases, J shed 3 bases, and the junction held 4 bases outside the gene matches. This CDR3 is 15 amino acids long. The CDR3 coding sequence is TGCGCCAGCAGCCAAGATGGACAGGTTGACACTGAAGCTTTCTTT. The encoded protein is CASSQDGQVDTEAFF.

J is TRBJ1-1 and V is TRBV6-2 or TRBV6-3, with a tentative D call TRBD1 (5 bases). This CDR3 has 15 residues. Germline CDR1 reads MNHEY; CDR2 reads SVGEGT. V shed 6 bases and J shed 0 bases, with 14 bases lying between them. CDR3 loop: CASSDPAGMNTEAFF. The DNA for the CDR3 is TGTGCCAGCAGCGACCCGGCAGGGATGAACACTGAAGCTTTCTTT.

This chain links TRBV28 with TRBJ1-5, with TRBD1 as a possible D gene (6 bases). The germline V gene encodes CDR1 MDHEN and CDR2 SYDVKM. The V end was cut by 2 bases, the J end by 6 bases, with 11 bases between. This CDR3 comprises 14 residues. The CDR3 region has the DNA TGTGCCAGCAGTTTACCCCGGGGGGCTCAGCCCCAGCATTTT. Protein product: CASSLPRGAQPQHF.

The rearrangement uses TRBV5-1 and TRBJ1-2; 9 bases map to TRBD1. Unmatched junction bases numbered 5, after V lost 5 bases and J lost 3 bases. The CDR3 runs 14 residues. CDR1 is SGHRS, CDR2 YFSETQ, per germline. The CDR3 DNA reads TGCGCCAGCAGAAATACAGGGGGCGACTATGGCTACACCTTC. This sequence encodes CASRNTGGDYGYTF.

CDR3 nucleotides: TGTGCCAGCAGCTTAGCCCCGGAGGATGGCTACACCTTC. It encodes CASSLAPEDGYTF. The genes are TRBV7-9 and TRBJ1-2; D unresolved. The CDR3 spans 13 residues. Germline V gene sequence: CDR1 SEHNR, CDR2 FQNEAQ (reference sequence). The germline V and J ends were trimmed by 0 bases and 6 bases, with 8 bases remaining between them.

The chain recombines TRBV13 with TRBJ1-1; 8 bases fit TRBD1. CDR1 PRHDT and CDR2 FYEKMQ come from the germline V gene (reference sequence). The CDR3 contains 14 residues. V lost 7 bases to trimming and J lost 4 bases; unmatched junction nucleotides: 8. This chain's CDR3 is CASTKDRGFTEAFF. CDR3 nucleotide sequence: TGTGCCAGCACCAAAGACAGGGGTTTCACTGAAGCTTTCTTT. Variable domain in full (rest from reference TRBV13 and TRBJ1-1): AAGVIQSPRHLIKEKRETATLKCYPIPRHDTVYWYQQGPGQDPQFLISFYEKMQSDKGSIPDRFSAQQFSDYHSELNMSSLELGDSALYFCASTKDRGFTEAFFGQGTRLTVV.

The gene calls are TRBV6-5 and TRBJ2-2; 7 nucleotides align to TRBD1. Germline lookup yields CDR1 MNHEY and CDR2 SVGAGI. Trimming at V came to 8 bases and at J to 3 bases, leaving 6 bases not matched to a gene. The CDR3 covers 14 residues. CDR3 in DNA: TGTGCCAGCCAAAGGGGGCTGGACACCGGGGAGCTGTTTTTT. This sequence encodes CASQRGLDTGELFF.

The CDR3 reads CASSLGPQGGSYEQYF. The CDR3 nucleotides read TGTGCCAGCAGCTTAGGGCCCCAGGGGGGCTCCTACGAGCAGTACTTC. The chain joins TRBV7-2 to TRBJ2-7; TRBD1 might be the D (7 bases). The ends were cut back, 1 base at V and 0 bases at J, with 13 bases in the middle. There are 16 residues in the CDR3. Germline values: CDR1 SGHTA, CDR2 FQGNSA.

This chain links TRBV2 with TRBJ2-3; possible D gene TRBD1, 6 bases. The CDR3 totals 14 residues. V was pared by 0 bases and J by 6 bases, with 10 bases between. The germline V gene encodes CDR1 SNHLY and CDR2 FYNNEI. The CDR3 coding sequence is TGTGCCAGCAGTGAAGCGGCAGGGGTGGATACGCAGTATTTT. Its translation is CASSEAAGVDTQYF.

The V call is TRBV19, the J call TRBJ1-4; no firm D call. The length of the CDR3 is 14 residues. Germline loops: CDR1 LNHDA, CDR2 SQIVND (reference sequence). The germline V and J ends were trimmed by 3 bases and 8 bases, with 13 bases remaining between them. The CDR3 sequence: CASSMSRGGEKLFF. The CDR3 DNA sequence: TGTGCCAGTAGTATGTCCCGAGGTGGGGAAAAACTGTTTTTT.

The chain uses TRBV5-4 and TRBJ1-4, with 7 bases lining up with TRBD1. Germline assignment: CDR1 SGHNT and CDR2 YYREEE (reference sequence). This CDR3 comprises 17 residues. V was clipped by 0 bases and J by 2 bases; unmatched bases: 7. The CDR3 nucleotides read TGTGCCAGCAGCTTGGGTACAGGGGCTATCACTAATGAAAAACTGTTTTTT. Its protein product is CASSLGTGAITNEKLFF.

Here the CDR3 DNA reads TGTGCCAGCTCACAACAGGGGGCGTTTTCTGGGGCCAACGTCCTGACTTTC. Protein: CASSQQGAFSGANVLTF. V gene TRBV18 combines with J gene TRBJ2-6; TRBD1 matches at 9 bases. CDR1 is KGHSH and CDR2 is LQKENI in the germline V gene. Unmatched junction bases numbered 5, after V lost 4 bases and J lost 1 base. CDR3 length equals 17 residues.

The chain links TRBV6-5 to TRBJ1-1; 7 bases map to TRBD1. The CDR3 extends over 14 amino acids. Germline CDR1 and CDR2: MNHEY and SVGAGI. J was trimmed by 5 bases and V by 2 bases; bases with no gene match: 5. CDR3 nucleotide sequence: TGTGCCAGCAGTTACGGGGGACAGAAAACTGAAGCTTTCTTT. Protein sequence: CASSYGGQKTEAFF.

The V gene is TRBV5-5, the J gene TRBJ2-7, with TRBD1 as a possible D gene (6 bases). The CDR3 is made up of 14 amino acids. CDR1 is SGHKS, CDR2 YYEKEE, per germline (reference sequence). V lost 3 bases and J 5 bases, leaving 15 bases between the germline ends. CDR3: CASSWLGRGDEQYF. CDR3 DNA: TGTGCCAGCAGCTGGCTCGGCAGGGGTGACGAGCAGTACTTC.